The next 16 T cell receptor beta chains were all read from a single sample in a study of T-cell memory formation after mild COVID-19. MiXCR was run by TCRdb on the 5' RACE reads, yielding one entry per CDR3 protein. The sample has 150,000 to 200,000 distinct CDR3 sequences; roughly 12% are singletons. Sequences were obtained from PBMCs or a T cell subset sorted from them (not recorded which). Receptors originate from a man aged 18 to 29 who had mild COVID-19 (a few samples of this study predate the infection). Cell type and time point are not known.

The table lists this clonotype with many counts. The chain joins TRBV2 to TRBJ2-5; perhaps TRBD1 as D (6 bases). The V and J ends lost 8 bases and 5 bases respectively, with 12 bases between them. This CDR3 has 12 residues. Germline V lookup: CDR1 SNHLY, CDR2 FYNNEI. The CDR3 DNA follows: TGTGCCAGCTCCTTCACAGGGGAGACCCAGTACTTC. Amino acid sequence: CASSFTGETQYF.

This clonotype was observed a handful of times. V and J are TRBV5-6 and TRBJ1-5, with no clear D. CDR1 SGHDT and CDR2 YYEEEE come from the germline V gene. The ends were cut back, 6 bases at V and 0 bases at J, with 10 bases in the middle. The CDR3 spans 14 residues. CDR3 residues: CASTRRDSNQPQHF. In DNA, the CDR3 is TGTGCCAGCACCCGGCGGGATAGCAATCAGCCCCAGCATTTT.

On this clonotype itself: This may arise from a read error, as a much more abundant clone is one base away. The chain uses TRBV2 and TRBJ2-5; D not certain. Germline CDR1 reads SNHLY; CDR2 reads FYNNEI. This CDR3 has 13 amino acids. The V gene lost 1 base and the J gene lost 7 bases, with 10 bases spanning the gap. The CDR3 protein is CASSEGDLWTQYF. In DNA form, the CDR3 reads TGTGCCAGCAGTGAAGGCGATTTGTGGACCCAGTACTTC.

There are a few counts of this clonotype. The chain couples TRBV5-1 to TRBJ2-1; D perhaps matches TRBD1 (6 bases). Germline loops: CDR1 SGHRS, CDR2 YFSETQ. The CDR3 extends over 15 amino acids. V lost 4 bases and J lost 0, with 11 bases in between. Here the CDR3 DNA reads TGCGCCAGCAGCCCACGAGGGGGCTCCTACAATGAGCAGTTCTTC. Protein: CASSPRGGSYNEQFF.

This clonotype was picked up a small number of times. The chain is built from TRBV7-9 and TRBJ2-7; tentative D call: TRBD2 (6 bases). The germline V gene has CDR1 SEHNR and CDR2 FQNEAQ (reference sequence). Trimming removed 0 bases at V and 1 base at J, with 13 bases between. The CDR3 extends over 16 amino acids. The CDR3 DNA reads as TGTGCCAGCAGCTTAGCCCCCGGGGGAGGTTCCTACGAGCAGTACTTC. Residues: CASSLAPGGGSYEQYF.

This clonotype was recorded many times. The chain has TRBV6-2 or TRBV6-3 and TRBJ2-5; D unresolved. Germline values: CDR1 MNHEY, CDR2 SVGEGT. V was trimmed by 8 bases and J by 5 bases, leaving 12 bases between them. CDR3 length: 12 residues. The DNA for the CDR3 is TGTGCCAGCGCCGCATCGGAGGAGACCCAGTACTTC. It specifies CASAASEETQYF.

This clonotype was counted only a few times. V usage is TRBV5-1 and J usage is TRBJ1-1; D possibly corresponds to TRBD1 (6 bases). Trimming shortened V by 1 base and J by 1 base, and 14 bases separated the two germline ends. This CDR3 region has 16 residues. Germline loops: CDR1 SGHRS, CDR2 YFSETQ. The DNA of the CDR3 is TGCGCCAGCAGCTTGCGCAGGGGAGGCGAGAACACTGAAGCTTTCTTT. Translating gives CASSLRRGGENTEAFF.

In this sample, this clonotype turned up many times. The CDR3 nucleotides read TGTGCCAGCTCACCCCAGCGGGGGTTGCGCACAGATACGCAGTATTTT. Protein product: CASSPQRGLRTDTQYF. V usage is TRBV18 and J usage is TRBJ2-3; 8 bases agree with TRBD2. Germline loops: CDR1 KGHSH, CDR2 LQKENI. The CDR3 totals 16 residues. Germline trimming cut 3 bases from V and 1 base from J; bases unmatched to any gene: 6.

The chain recombines TRBV29-1 with TRBJ1-1; D is perhaps TRBD1 (6 bases). Deletions cut 6 bases from V and 0 bases from J, with 14 bases between. CDR1 is SQVTM and CDR2 is ANQGSEA in the germline V gene. CDR3 length: 14 amino acids. The CDR3 sequence is CSVTLTGMNTEAFF. The DNA for the CDR3 is TGCAGCGTGACTTTGACAGGTATGAACACTGAAGCTTTCTTT. The entire variable domain, with the rest obtained from reference TRBV29-1 and TRBJ1-1, is as follows: SAVISQKPSRDICQRGTSLTIQCQVDSQVTMMFWYRQQPGQSLTLIATANQGSEATYESGFVIDKFPISRPNLTFSTLTVSNMSPEDSSIYLCSVTLTGMNTEAFFGQGTRLTVV.

This clonotype was seen a handful of times. The V call is TRBV28, the J call TRBJ2-5, with 7 bases that match TRBD2. Per the germline V gene, CDR1 is MDHEN and CDR2 is SYDVKM. J gave up 3 bases and V 5 bases, and 15 bases lay outside the gene matches. The CDR3 covers 17 residues. For the CDR3, the DNA is TGTGCCAGCAGTCTACCCACCGCCGCGGGGAGGGAAGAGACCCAGTACTTC. Its translation is CASSLPTAAGREETQYF.

This clonotype has at least ten counts. The rearrangement joins TRBV5-1 to TRBJ1-1; D is undetermined. Germline CDR1 is SGHRS and CDR2 is YFSETQ. Trimming took 4 bases from V and 6 from J, leaving 13 bases between them. This CDR3 contains 13 residues. The DNA for the CDR3 is TGCGCCAGCAGCCTCAAAATGGACTCTGAAGCTTTCTTT. This translates into CASSLKMDSEAFF.

A few counts support this clonotype. This chain connects TRBV7-9 to TRBJ1-1; D is ambiguous. This CDR3 has 14 residues. Germline V gene lookup returns CDR1 SEHNR and CDR2 FQNEAQ (reference sequence). Trimming stripped 5 bases from V and 2 bases from J, with 12 bases between. CDR3 protein: CASSLDGHNTEAFF. CDR3 sequence (DNA): TGTGCCAGCAGCCTCGACGGGCATAACACTGAAGCTTTCTTT. Looking up the rest from reference TRBV7-9 and TRBJ1-1 gives the full variable domain: DTGVSQNPRHKITKRGQNVTFRCDPISEHNRLYWYRQTLGQGPEFLTYFQNEAQLEKSRLLSDRFSAERPKGSFSTLEIQRTEQGDSAMYLCASSLDGHNTEAFFGQGTRLTVV.

This chain links TRBV5-1 with TRBJ2-2; TRBD2 is a possible D gene (6 bases). This CDR3 has 14 amino acids. Germline lookup yields CDR1 SGHRS and CDR2 YFSETQ. V lost 4 bases and J lost 3, with 10 bases in between. The CDR3 reads CASSLTGDTGELFF. The CDR3 DNA follows: TGCGCCAGCAGCCTCACGGGAGACACCGGGGAGCTGTTTTTT.

This clonotype was found many times. The V and J genes are TRBV18 and TRBJ1-1; D is undetermined. The CDR3 has 12 amino acids. Germline-derived CDR1 and CDR2 are KGHSH and LQKENI. Between the trimmed V and J ends, which lost 1 base and 6 bases, there was a span of 6 bases. This chain's CDR3 is CASSPRGPEAFF. In nucleotides, the CDR3 is TGTGCCAGCTCACCACGAGGGCCTGAAGCTTTCTTT. Complete variable domain (other parts from reference TRBV18 and TRBJ1-1): NAGVMQNPRHLVRRRGQEARLRCSPMKGHSHVYWYRQLPEEGLKFMVYLQKENIIDESGMPKERFSAEFPKEGPSILRIQQVVRGDSAAYFCASSPRGPEAFFGQGTRLTVV.

This clonotype was detected only a few times. The chain carries TRBV29-1 and TRBJ1-1, with TRBD1 matching over 8 bases. This CDR3 region has 13 residues. Germline CDR1 and CDR2: SQVTM and ANQGSEA. With 4 bases clipped from V and 2 bases from J, the junction kept 3 bases outside the gene matches. The CDR3 spells CSVAGQVNTEAFF. CDR3 DNA: TGCAGCGTTGCGGGACAGGTCAACACTGAAGCTTTCTTT. Looking up the rest from reference TRBV29-1 and TRBJ1-1 gives the full variable domain: SAVISQKPSRDICQRGTSLTIQCQVDSQVTMMFWYRQQPGQSLTLIATANQGSEATYESGFVIDKFPISRPNLTFSTLTVSNMSPEDSSIYLCSVAGQVNTEAFFGQGTRLTVV.

This clonotype was found a few times. This chain joins TRBV18 and TRBJ2-5, with 14 bases that match TRBD2. The CDR3 runs 18 residues. Germline CDR1 KGHSH, CDR2 LQKENI. With 2 bases clipped from V and 0 bases from J, the junction kept 5 bases outside the gene matches. The CDR3 DNA follows: TGTGCCAGCTCACCATGGAGGACTAGCGGGGGGAACCAAGAGACCCAGTACTTC. It codes for CASSPWRTSGGNQETQYF.